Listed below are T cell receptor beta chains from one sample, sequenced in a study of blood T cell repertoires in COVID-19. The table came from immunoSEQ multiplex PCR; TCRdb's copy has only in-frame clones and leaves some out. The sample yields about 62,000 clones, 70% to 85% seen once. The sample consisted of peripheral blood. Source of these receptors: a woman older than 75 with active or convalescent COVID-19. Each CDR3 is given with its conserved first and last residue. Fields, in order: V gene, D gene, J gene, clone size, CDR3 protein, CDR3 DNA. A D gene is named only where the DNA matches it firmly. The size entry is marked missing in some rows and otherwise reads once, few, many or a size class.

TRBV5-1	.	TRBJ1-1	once	CASSLEAGALNTEAFF	TGCGCCAGCAGCTTGGAGGCAGGGGCACTGAACACTGAAGCTTTCTTT
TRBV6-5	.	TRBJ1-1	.	CASSRTVNTEAFF	TGTGCCAGCAGCCGTACAGTGAACACTGAAGCTTTCTTT
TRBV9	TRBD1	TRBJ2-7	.	CASSAGTGTYEQYF	TGTGCCAGCAGCGCCGGGACAGGGACTTACGAGCAGTACTTC
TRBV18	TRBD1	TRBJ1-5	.	CASSPGQGYQPQHF	TGTGCCAGCTCCCCGGGACAGGGGTATCAGCCCCAGCATTTT
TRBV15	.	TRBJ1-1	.	CATSPGLSGTEAFF	TGTGCCACCAGCCCGGGACTCTCGGGAACTGAAGCTTTCTTT
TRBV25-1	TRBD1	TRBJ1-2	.	CASSIPGQYGYTF	TGTGCCAGCAGTATACCGGGACAGTATGGCTACACCTTC
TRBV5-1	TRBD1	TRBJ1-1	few	CASRRTGLNTEAFF	TGCGCCAGCAGGAGGACAGGCCTGAACACTGAAGCTTTCTTT
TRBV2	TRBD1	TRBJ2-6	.	CASRDRGREGANVLTF	TGTGCCAGCCGAGACAGGGGGCGAGAGGGGGCCAACGTCCTGACTTTC
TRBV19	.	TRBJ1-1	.	CASSVSPGTEAFF	TGTGCCAGTAGTGTCTCCCCAGGGACTGAAGCTTTCTTT
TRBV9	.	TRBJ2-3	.	CASSVGGDTQYF	TGTGCCAGCAGCGTGGGAGGAGATACGCAGTATTTT
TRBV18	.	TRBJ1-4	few	CASSLQVNEKLFF	TGTGCCAGCTCACTACAGGTTAATGAAAAACTGTTTTTT